A single sample is the source of the 26 T cell receptor beta chains below, sequenced in a study of T-cell reconstitution after alpha-beta-depleted transplantation in children. Unique molecular identifiers were incorporated into the prepared TCRbeta library. TCRdb re-called the PCR reads through MiXCR, storing one row per CDR3 protein. The profile covers around 110,000 distinct CDR3 sequences, with under 13% appearing a single time and less than 40% taken by the ten largest. The source material was PBMCs, sampled before TCRalphabeta/CD19-depleted stem cell transplant. The receptors here all came from a boy between 2 and 10 years old with acute lymphoblastic leukemia, due to receive a stem cell transplant.

This CDR3 reads CATQGTSGRVCEQFF. The CDR3 DNA follows: TGTGCCACCCAAGGGACTAGCGGGAGGGTTTGTGAGCAGTTCTTC. V usage is TRBV24-1 and J usage is TRBJ2-1; 16 bases match TRBD2. The V gene's germline CDR1 is KGHDR and CDR2 SFDVKD. The CDR3 runs to 15 residues. The V segment lost 9 bases and the J segment 9 bases; nucleotides outside the gene matches: 7.

CDR3 loop: CATSEPAGGVTGELFF. The CDR3 DNA is TGTGCCACCAGTGAGCCAGCGGGAGGCGTCACCGGGGAGCTGTTTTTT. The rearrangement links TRBV24-1 to TRBJ2-2; 9 bases map to TRBD2. V shed 4 bases, J shed 4 bases, and the junction held 6 bases outside the gene matches. Germline V CDR1 and CDR2: KGHDR, SFDVKD. The CDR3 is 16 residues long.

This clonotype appeared a few times. V is TRBV27 and J is TRBJ1-1; TRBD1 matches 8 bases. Germline trimming cut 8 bases from V and 1 base from J; bases unmatched to any gene: 6. The CDR3 runs 14 residues. Germline assignment: CDR1 MNHEY and CDR2 SMNVEV (reference sequence). The CDR3 DNA follows: TGTGCCAGCCGGGACAGGACCAGGAACACTGAAGCTTTCTTT. It codes for CASRDRTRNTEAFF.

This clonotype was observed at least ten times. The chain joins TRBV20-1 to TRBJ2-3, with D maybe TRBD2 (6 bases). Trimming pared 3 bases from V and 4 bases from J, leaving 23 bases between. The CDR3 runs 17 residues. CDR1 and CDR2 from the germline V gene are DFQATT and SNEGSKA (reference sequence). The CDR3 coding sequence is TGCAGTGCTAGGACCATAGCGGTAGAGGGTTTCGCAGATACGCAGTATTTT. Residues: CSARTIAVEGFADTQYF.

This clonotype was recorded once. The gene calls are TRBV30 and TRBJ1-2, with D hard to call. Germline V gene sequence: CDR1 GTSNPN, CDR2 SVGIG (reference sequence). The CDR3 runs to 11 residues. Trimming cost V 3 bases and J 3 bases, with 5 bases left between them. The CDR3 bases are TGTGCCTGGAGCGGAGACTATGGCTACACCTTC. This sequence encodes CAWSGDYGYTF.

In this sample, this clonotype turned up a few times. The chain couples TRBV5-1 to TRBJ1-1; TRBD1 matches at 8 bases. With V trimmed by 4 bases and J by 2 bases, 4 bases remained unmatched. Looked up from germline, CDR1 is SGHRS and CDR2 is YFSETQ. The CDR3 extends over 14 amino acids. Here the CDR3 DNA reads TGCGCCAGCAGCCCCGGGACAGGAAACACTGAAGCTTTCTTT. It yields the protein CASSPGTGNTEAFF.

This clonotype has more than one count but fewer than ten. This chain uses TRBV7-9 with TRBJ2-5, with D perhaps matching TRBD1 (8 bases). The CDR3 length is 14 residues. Trimming shortened V by 5 bases and J by 5 bases, and 15 bases separated the two germline ends. CDR1 and CDR2 from the germline V gene are SEHNR and FQNEAQ (reference sequence). The CDR3 sequence: CASSPGQGGETQYF. For the CDR3, the DNA is TGTGCCAGCAGCCCAGGACAGGGAGGGGAGACCCAGTACTTC.

This clonotype came up many times. The CDR3 DNA is TGTGCCAGCAGCTTGATCGACCTTGGGACTGAAGCTTTCTTT. Translation gives CASSLIDLGTEAFF. V gene TRBV5-6 combines with J gene TRBJ1-1; D is unclear. CDR3 size: 14 residues. Trimming cost V 1 base and J 5 bases, with 12 bases left between them. Germline V lookup: CDR1 SGHDT, CDR2 YYEEEE.

V and J are TRBV9 and TRBJ2-1, with 8 bases that match TRBD2. The germline CDR1 and CDR2 sequences are SGDLS and YYNGEE. There are 16 residues in the CDR3. V was pared by 6 bases and J by 4 bases, with 12 bases of the junction left unmatched. CDR3 in amino acids: CASTDSVKRGYNEQFF. CDR3 nucleotides: TGTGCCAGCACCGATAGTGTAAAGCGGGGGTACAATGAGCAGTTCTTC.

The V and J genes are TRBV20-1 and TRBJ2-4, with TRBD2 matching 12 bases. The V segment lost 3 bases and the J segment 3 bases; nucleotides outside the gene matches: 6. Germline V gives CDR1 DFQATT, CDR2 SNEGSKA (reference sequence). The CDR3 consists of 16 residues. The CDR3 nucleotides are TGCAGTGCTAGGCCTAGCGGGAGGGCCGACAAAAACATTCAGTACTTC. It codes for CSARPSGRADKNIQYF.

Many counts were recorded for this clonotype. The chain has TRBV19 and TRBJ2-7, with a weak D call TRBD2 (5 bases). The CDR3 runs to 13 residues. Germline V lookup: CDR1 LNHDA, CDR2 SQIVND (reference sequence). V was pared by 5 bases and J by 7 bases, with 15 bases between. The CDR3 loop reads CASSRYGDREQYF. CDR3 DNA sequence: TGTGCCAGTAGTCGGTACGGGGATCGGGAGCAGTACTTC. Variable domain in full (rest from reference TRBV19 and TRBJ2-7): DGGITQSPKYLFRKEGQNVTLSCEQNLNHDAMYWYRQDPGQGLRLIYYSQIVNDFQKGDIAEGYSVSREKKESFPLTVTSAQKNPTAFYLCASSRYGDREQYFGPGTRLTVT.

The table lists this clonotype with a few counts. The chain carries TRBV15 and TRBJ1-1; D might be TRBD1 (6 bases). Germline CDR1 and CDR2: LNHNV and YYDKDF (reference sequence). This CDR3 spans 14 amino acids. V was pared by 5 bases and J by 5 bases, with 15 bases between. CDR3 in DNA: TGTGCCACCAGCCCCCGACAGGATGAGACTGAAGCTTTCTTT. Amino acids: CATSPRQDETEAFF.

This clonotype turned up a few times. The J gene is TRBJ1-5, the V gene TRBV12-3 or TRBV12-4; 7 positions agree with TRBD1. V lost 4 bases, J lost 7 bases, and 4 bases stayed unmatched. The CDR3 runs to 13 residues. This CDR3 is CASSSAGGQPQHF. The CDR3 DNA reads TGTGCCAGCAGTTCGGCAGGGGGGCAGCCCCAGCATTTT.

The gene calls are TRBV6-1 and TRBJ1-6; D is unclear. V lost 6 bases and J 9 bases, leaving 12 bases between the germline ends. The CDR3 covers 13 residues. The germline gives CDR1 MNHNS, CDR2 SASEGT. The CDR3 DNA reads TGTGCCAGCAGGGCCTGGACCTCTTCACCCCTCCACTTT. Encoded protein: CASRAWTSSPLHF.

V usage is TRBV5-1 and J usage is TRBJ2-1, with 16 nucleotides matching TRBD2. After removal of 1 base from V and 7 bases from J, the junction contained 8 bases not matched to a gene. The CDR3 has 18 amino acids. In germline, CDR1 is SGHRS, CDR2 YFSETQ. CDR3: CASSLSGSGLAGGNEQFF. CDR3 bases: TGCGCCAGCAGCTTGTCCGGGTCGGGACTAGCGGGGGGGAATGAGCAGTTCTTC.

This clonotype was counted a few times. This rearrangement joins TRBV5-1 to TRBJ2-1, with TRBD2 matching over 7 bases. Trimming cost V 4 bases and J 5 bases; bases outside gene matches: 6. Germline CDR1 SGHRS, CDR2 YFSETQ. The CDR3 consists of 14 residues. The CDR3: CASSRVAGNNEQFF. CDR3 nucleotides: TGCGCCAGCAGCAGGGTAGCGGGCAACAATGAGCAGTTCTTC. The variable domain in full, with the rest retrieved from reference TRBV5-1 and TRBJ2-1, is KAGVTQTPRYLIKTRGQQVTLSCSPISGHRSVSWYQQTPGQGLQFLFEYFSETQRNKGNFPGRFSGRQFSNSRSEMNVSTLELGDSALYLCASSRVAGNNEQFFGPGTRLTVL.

This clonotype was detected many times. The chain has TRBV6-5 and TRBJ2-2, with D perhaps TRBD1 (5 bases). V was clipped by 3 bases and J by 1 base, with 15 bases between them. CDR3 length: 17 amino acids. Germline V lookup: CDR1 MNHEY, CDR2 SVGAGI. The CDR3 DNA sequence: TGTGCCAGCAGTTATCGGCAGGGTTGGGAGAACACCGGGGAGCTGTTTTTT. Its protein is CASSYRQGWENTGELFF.

This clonotype has a handful of counts. The V and J genes are TRBV12-3 or TRBV12-4 and TRBJ2-1, with TRBD2 matching 10 bases. J was trimmed by 9 bases and V by 1 base; bases with no gene match: 6. The CDR3 is 15 residues long. CDR3: CASSLGLAGVGEQFF. Here the CDR3 DNA reads TGTGCCAGCAGTTTAGGGCTAGCGGGAGTAGGTGAGCAGTTCTTC.

This clonotype was recorded at least ten times. V and J are TRBV29-1 and TRBJ2-3, with D uncertain. Germline assignment: CDR1 SQVTM and CDR2 ANQGSEA. V was clipped by 4 bases and J by 4 bases, with 9 bases between them. The CDR3 runs 12 residues. The CDR3 reads CSVVLVADTQYF. Here the CDR3 DNA reads TGCAGCGTTGTATTAGTGGCAGATACGCAGTATTTT.

Only a few counts were recorded for this clonotype. The rearrangement links TRBV20-1 to TRBJ2-2; 7 bases line up with TRBD1. CDR3 length equals 15 residues. V gave up 4 bases and J gave up 2 bases; unmatched junction bases: 7. The germline V gene has CDR1 DFQATT and CDR2 SNEGSKA (reference sequence). The CDR3, as DNA: TGCAGTGCTACTCGACAGGGTCCAAACACCGGGGAGCTGTTTTTT. It translates to CSATRQGPNTGELFF.

This clonotype has only a few counts. The chain links TRBV5-6 to TRBJ2-1; 9 nucleotides line up with TRBD2. CDR1 is SGHDT and CDR2 is YYEEEE in the germline V gene. The V gene end was trimmed by 4 bases and the J gene end by 7 bases; junction bases not matched to a gene: 9. This CDR3 contains 15 residues. The CDR3 loop reads CASSPIAGVKNEQFF. CDR3 DNA: TGTGCCAGCAGCCCGATAGCGGGAGTGAAGAATGAGCAGTTCTTC.

The V and J genes are TRBV29-1 and TRBJ2-3; D is possibly TRBD1 or TRBD2 (6 bases each). This CDR3 has 14 residues. Germline-derived CDR1 and CDR2 are SQVTM and ANQGSEA. V was trimmed by 7 bases and J by 3 bases, leaving 17 bases between them. CDR3 sequence: CSERLGGRTDTQYF. In nucleotides, the CDR3 is TGCAGCGAACGGCTAGGGGGGAGAACAGATACGCAGTATTTT.

This clonotype was seen more than once but under ten times. The V call is TRBV5-5, the J call TRBJ2-3; 10 positions agree with TRBD2. The V gene's germline CDR1 is SGHKS and CDR2 YYEKEE (reference sequence). The ends lost 3 bases at V and 11 bases at J; junction bases unmatched: 18. The CDR3 consists of 17 residues. CDR3 coding DNA: TGTGCCAGCAGCTCCCTAGCGGGAGTAACAGATACGGGTCTGCAGTATTTT. It codes for CASSSLAGVTDTGLQYF.

This clonotype was counted between two and nine times. V is TRBV6-4 and J is TRBJ2-2, with D possibly being TRBD1 (6 bases). V was trimmed by 3 bases and J by 7 bases, leaving 12 bases between them. Germline V gene data show CDR1 as MRHNA and CDR2 as SNTAGT. This CDR3 contains 14 residues. The CDR3 DNA is TGTGCCAGCAGTGAACTTCAGGGGTTCGGGGAGCTGTTTTTT. This codes for CASSELQGFGELFF.

This clonotype was recorded many times. The chain links TRBV5-1 to TRBJ2-1; 8 bases align to TRBD1. V lost 0 bases and J lost 5; bases outside the gene matches: 7. The CDR3 loop spans 16 amino acids. CDR1 and CDR2 (germline): SGHRS, YFSETQ. This chain's CDR3 is CASSLAPGGLHNEQFF. CDR3 nucleotides: TGCGCCAGCAGCTTGGCCCCAGGGGGCTTACACAATGAGCAGTTCTTC. The variable domain in full, completed from reference TRBV5-1 and TRBJ2-1, reads KAGVTQTPRYLIKTRGQQVTLSCSPISGHRSVSWYQQTPGQGLQFLFEYFSETQRNKGNFPGRFSGRQFSNSRSEMNVSTLELGDSALYLCASSLAPGGLHNEQFFGPGTRLTVL.

In its sample, this clonotype was seen a few times. The chain combines TRBV6-6 with TRBJ1-2; D ambiguous. The CDR3 spans 13 residues. V was pared by 4 bases and J by 5 bases, with 11 bases between. Germline V gene data show CDR1 as MNHNY and CDR2 as SVGAGI (reference sequence). The CDR3 DNA sequence: TGTGCCAGCAGTTCCCCAGAATTTTATGGCTACACCTTC. Its translation is CASSSPEFYGYTF.